This T cell receptor beta chain was observed in a study of blood T cell repertoires in COVID-19. Up to 2 weeks before entering the study, exposed participants had met a COVID-19 case. The assay was immunoSEQ multiplex PCR, and TCRdb's table has in-frame clones only and misses some. Of approximately 400,000 clones in the sample, approximately 93% are singletons; the top ten hold 0.86%. The germline V gene encodes CDR1 LNHDA and CDR2 SQIVND (reference sequence). This CDR3 is 14 amino acids long. The ends lost 3 bases at V and 8 bases at J; junction bases unmatched: 3. The sample consisted of PBMCs or T cells enriched from blood (not recorded which). The V and J genes are TRBV19 and TRBJ1-6, with 8 bases aligning to TRBD1. The TCR comes from a woman between 40 and 50 years old who had been exposed to COVID-19. The CDR3 DNA reads as TGTGCCAGTAGTATGACAGGGGCCGATTCACCCCTCCACTTT. It codes for CASSMTGADSPLHF. The complete variable domain, with remaining parts taken from reference TRBV19 and TRBJ1-6, reads DGGITQSPKYLFRKEGQNVTLSCEQNLNHDAMYWYRQDPGQGLRLIYYSQIVNDFQKGDIAEGYSVSREKKESFPLTVTSAQKNPTAFYLCASSMTGADSPLHFGNGTRLTVT.